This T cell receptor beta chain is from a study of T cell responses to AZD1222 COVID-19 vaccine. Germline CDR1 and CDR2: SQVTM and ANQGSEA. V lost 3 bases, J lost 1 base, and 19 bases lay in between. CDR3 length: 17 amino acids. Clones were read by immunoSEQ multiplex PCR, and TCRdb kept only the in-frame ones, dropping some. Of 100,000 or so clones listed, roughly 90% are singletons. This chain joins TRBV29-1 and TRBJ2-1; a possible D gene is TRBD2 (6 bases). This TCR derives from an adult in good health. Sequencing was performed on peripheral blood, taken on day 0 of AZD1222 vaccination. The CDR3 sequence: CSVEATTTGVSYNEQFF. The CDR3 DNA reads TGCAGCGTTGAGGCTACAACGACGGGGGTGTCCTACAATGAGCAGTTCTTC.